A selection of T cell receptor beta chains follows, all from one sample in a study of T cell changes during pregnancy in multiple sclerosis. The table came from immunoSEQ multiplex PCR; TCRdb's copy has only in-frame clones and leaves some out. The table shows about 63,000 clones, with approximately 93% occurring only once. The input for sequencing was CD8+ T cells from peripheral blood mononuclear cells, taken in the second trimester of pregnancy. These receptors all stem from a female donor with multiple sclerosis, enrolled in a pregnancy study. The CDR3 runs from the conserved cysteine through the conserved F or W. A D gene is named only where the DNA matches it firmly. Size is stated for part of the rows, as once, few or many counts, or as a class when the clone is expanded.

v_gene,abundance,d_gene,j_gene,CDR3nt,CDR3aa
TRBV6-1,-,-,TRBJ2-3,TGTGCCAGCAGTGAAAAAGTCGGGGTCCCAGATACGCAGTATTTT,CASSEKVGVPDTQYF
TRBV7-8,-,TRBD2,TRBJ2-1,TGTGCCAGCAGCTTCCCCTCTATTGCGAGCGGGAGAAACAATGAGCAGTTCTTC,CASSFPSIASGRNNEQFF
TRBV4-1,once,TRBD1,TRBJ2-1,TGCGCCAGCAGCCAACCGGGACAGGGATACAATGAGCAGTTCTTC,CASSQPGQGYNEQFF
TRBV5-1,-,TRBD2,TRBJ2-1,TGCGCCAGCTACTTAAGGACTAGCGGTTCTTACAATGAGCAGTTCTTC,CASYLRTSGSYNEQFF
TRBV7-9,once,TRBD1,TRBJ1-4,TGTGCCAGCAGCCCGACAGGGTGGAATGAAAAACTGTTTTTT,CASSPTGWNEKLFF
TRBV7-8,-,-,TRBJ2-7,TGTGCCAGCAGCTTAGATGGCGGATCCTCCTACGAGCAGTACTTC,CASSLDGGSSYEQYF
TRBV2,-,TRBD2,TRBJ2-1,TGTGCCAGCAGTGCCCTAGCGGGGTCCAATGAGCAGTTCTTC,CASSALAGSNEQFF
TRBV27,-,-,TRBJ1-2,TGTGCCAGCAGTTTATCGCCGGAGGGCTCCCCGATCTATGGCTACACCTTC,CASSLSPEGSPIYGYTF
TRBV5-6,once,TRBD2,TRBJ2-1,TGTGCCAGCAGCCACCCCCCCCTAGCGGGAGGCACCTACAATGAGCAGTTCTTC,CASSHPPLAGGTYNEQFF
TRBV9,-,-,TRBJ2-1,TGTGCCAGCGGCGAGCGGACGGTAGATGAGCAGTTCTTC,CASGERTVDEQFF
TRBV10-2,-,-,TRBJ2-7,TGCGCCAGCCGGGACAAATCCTACGAGCAGTACTTC,CASRDKSYEQYF
TRBV4-3,-,TRBD1,TRBJ1-2,TGCGCCAGCAGCCAAGGATCGCAGGGGGCTCGAGGGAGTGGCTACACCTTC,CASSQGSQGARGSGYTF
TRBV2,-,-,TRBJ2-7,TGTGCCAGCAGTGAACCCCCGGGAACCTCCGACAACGAGCAGTACTTC,CASSEPPGTSDNEQYF
TRBV9,-,-,TRBJ2-7,TGTGCCAGCAGCGGTTCGGACAGCTACGAGCAGTACTTC,CASSGSDSYEQYF
TRBV5-1,-,-,TRBJ2-5,TGCGCCAGCAGAGACGGGGAGACCCAGTACTTC,CASRDGETQYF
TRBV4-3,-,-,TRBJ2-6,TGCGCCAGCAGCCCACGAGGGGGTTATGGGGCCAACGTCCTGACTTTC,CASSPRGGYGANVLTF
TRBV14,-,-,TRBJ1-2,TGTGCCAGCAGCCAAGTTGGTGTAGTTAACTATGGCTACACCTTC,CASSQVGVVNYGYTF
TRBV7-2,-,-,TRBJ2-7,TGTGCCAGCAGCGTCCCTTCCTACGAGCAGTACTTC,CASSVPSYEQYF
TRBV27,-,TRBD1,TRBJ1-2,TGTGCCAGCAGTTTCACTCCTCCGGGACAGGGGCATGGCTACACCTTC,CASSFTPPGQGHGYTF
TRBV28,few,-,TRBJ2-7,TGTGCCAGCAGTTTAAATGGTCGGTACGAGCAGTACTTC,CASSLNGRYEQYF
TRBV6-4,-,-,TRBJ1-2,TGTGCCAGCAGTGAATCTTCCCCAGGGAATGGCTACACCTTC,CASSESSPGNGYTF
TRBV19,once,TRBD1,TRBJ1-1,TGTGCCAGTAGCAGTACAGGGGCGGTGAACACTGAAGCTTTCTTT,CASSSTGAVNTEAFF
TRBV5-1,-,-,TRBJ2-2,TGCGCCAGCAGCAGAGATTCCCCGAACACCGGGGAGCTGTTTTTT,CASSRDSPNTGELFF
TRBV30,-,TRBD1,TRBJ2-6,TGTGCCTGGCTCACCGGGACAGGGATAACGCTTGGTGGGGCCAACGTCCTGACTTTC,CAWLTGTGITLGGANVLTF
TRBV5-1,-,TRBD1,TRBJ2-7,TGCGCCAGCAGCTCCCGGGACAGTCCTACCTACGAGCAGTACTTC,CASSSRDSPTYEQYF
TRBV4-1,-,-,TRBJ2-1,TGCGCCAGCAGCCAACCCTGGGAGGCCATACAGGATGAGCAGTTCTTC,CASSQPWEAIQDEQFF
TRBV25-1,-,TRBD2,TRBJ2-7,TGTGCCAGCAGTGGGGGACTAGCGGACTTCTACGAGCAGTACTTC,CASSGGLADFYEQYF
TRBV6-1,once,-,TRBJ2-1,TGTGCCAGCAGTGCTTCAGGATCCGATGAGCAGTTCTTC,CASSASGSDEQFF
TRBV27,-,-,TRBJ1-1,TGTGCCAGCAGCTTACAGGGATTAGGTTCTGAAGCTTTCTTT,CASSLQGLGSEAFF
TRBV19,once,TRBD1,TRBJ1-1,TGTGCCAGTAGGACAGGGGGCTACACTGAAGCTTTCTTT,CASRTGGYTEAFF
TRBV9,-,TRBD2,TRBJ2-2,TGTGCCAGCAGCGTAGGCCGGGGGGACCCCGGGGAGCTGTTTTTT,CASSVGRGDPGELFF
TRBV4-1,-,TRBD1,TRBJ1-6,TGCGCCAGCAGCCAAGCCGGGACAGGGGTTTCACCCCTCCACTTT,CASSQAGTGVSPLHF
TRBV9,-,TRBD2,TRBJ2-1,TGTGCCAGCAGCGTAGACTGGCGGGGGGAGCAGTTCTTC,CASSVDWRGEQFF
TRBV2,few,TRBD2,TRBJ2-7,TGTGCCAGCAGGGGGAGGCTAGCGGGCGAGCAGTACTTC,CASRGRLAGEQYF
TRBV19,-,-,TRBJ2-7,TGTGCCAGTGCCCCGGGGAGCTCCTACGAGCAGTACTTC,CASAPGSSYEQYF
TRBV11-2,-,TRBD1,TRBJ1-1,TGTGCCAGCAGCTACAGACAGGGAACTGAAGCTTTCTTT,CASSYRQGTEAFF
TRBV19,-,TRBD1,TRBJ1-1,TGTGCCAGTAGTATAGGTAGGGGGCACACTGAAGCTTTCTTT,CASSIGRGHTEAFF
TRBV4-1,once,-,TRBJ1-2,TGCGCCAGCAGCCAAGTGCGAGGCTACACCTTC,CASSQVRGYTF
TRBV4-2,-,-,TRBJ1-5,TGTGCCAGCAGCCAAGATCTGGCCAATCAGCCCCAGCATTTT,CASSQDLANQPQHF
TRBV10-3,-,TRBD1,TRBJ1-3,TGTGCCATCAGGGACTCGGGACAGTTGACTTTT,CAIRDSGQLTF